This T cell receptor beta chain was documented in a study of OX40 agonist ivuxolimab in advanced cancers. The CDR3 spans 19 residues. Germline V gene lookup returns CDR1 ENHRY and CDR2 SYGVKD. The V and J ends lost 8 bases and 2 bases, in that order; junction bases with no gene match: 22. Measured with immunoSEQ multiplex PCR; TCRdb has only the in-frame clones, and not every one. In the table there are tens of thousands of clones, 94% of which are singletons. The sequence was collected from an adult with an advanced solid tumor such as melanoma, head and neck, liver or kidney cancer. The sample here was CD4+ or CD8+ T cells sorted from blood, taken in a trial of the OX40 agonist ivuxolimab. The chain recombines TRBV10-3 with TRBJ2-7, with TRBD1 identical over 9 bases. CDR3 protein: CAIAFHGGQGISVTYEQYF. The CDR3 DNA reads TGTGCCATCGCTTTCCACGGGGGACAGGGAATATCGGTGACCTACGAGCAGTACTTC.